This T cell receptor (beta chain) was found in a study of control samples from healthy donors and cancer patients. The V gene lost 3 bases and the J gene lost 4 bases, with 2 bases spanning the gap. The CDR3 length is 10 residues. CDR1 and CDR2 (germline): DFQATT, SNEGSKA (reference sequence). Profiled with immunoSEQ multiplex PCR; TCRdb holds only in-frame clones, not every one. This sample has tens of thousands of clones, with approximately 94% found just once. The gene calls are TRBV20-1 and TRBJ2-3; D not resolved. Material for sequencing was blood. This TCR derives from a man in his 60s in good health. CDR3 region: CSARADTQYF. The CDR3 DNA follows: TGCAGTGCTAGGGCAGATACGCAGTATTTT.